The sequence of this T cell receptor (beta chain) was determined in a study of radiotherapy plus CTLA-4 blockade in lung cancer. General study points: Increased serum interferon-beta after radiation also reportedly predicted response strongly.

TCRdb keeps only in-frame clones here, not all; method: immunoSEQ multiplex PCR. Of approximately 82,000 clones listed, approximately 82% are singletons. With 4 bases clipped from V and 5 bases from J, the junction kept 8 bases outside the gene matches. This CDR3 is built from 16 residues. CDR1 is SGHRS and CDR2 is YFSETQ in the germline V gene. With regard to this clone: Its matching antigen is unknown.

The chain links TRBV5-1 to TRBJ2-2; 10 nucleotides line up with TRBD2. The source was peripheral blood, collected from a patient treated with radiotherapy plus ipilimumab. This receptor was obtained from a human donor with non-small cell lung cancer that progressed on radiotherapy plus ipilimumab. The CDR3 reads CASSPSPSGSTGELFF. The CDR3 DNA follows: TGCGCCAGCAGCCCCTCGCCTAGCGGGAGTACCGGGGAGCTGTTTTTT.